This TCR beta chain was captured by sequencing in a study of blood T cell repertoires in COVID-19 (dated by TCRdb to the early 2020s). For the study in its entirety: Collaborator samples came from the United States, Italy and Spain and covered acute and convalescent phases of COVID-19. Samples came from the ongoing ImmuneRACE study (first 160 participants) plus 1,254 subjects from 6 global collaborators. Where available, HLA class I and class II types were taken from metadata supplied by the sample provider and were not determined by assay-based typing. The repertoires were made available in a free public database intended to serve as a resource for research on the immune response to SARS-CoV-2. Deeply sampled blood TCRbeta repertoires from subjects exposed to, actively infected with, or recovered from COVID-19 were included in the dataset. Nearly every sample came with metadata listing a de-identified subject ID, COVID-19 status, age in years and sex. The prospective study material was composed of cDNA or gDNA derived from T cells, B-cell-depleted T cells, or PBMCs. Study-level results and caveats: The quantity of clinical and demographic metadata differed by source and by participant and was supplied without curation.

On this clone itself: This clone's antigen is unknown. Base quality data are lacking; no much larger clone is found one base away.

Whole blood was collected in K2EDTA tubes by collaborating institutions according to the institutions' own protocols. For TCRbeta analysis, collaborators shipped samples as frozen whole blood, isolated PBMCs, or DNA extracted from either of those sample types. TCRbeta CDR3 regions were amplified from genomic DNA using the immunoSEQ Assay, a bias-controlled multiplex PCR. From the authors' description of their analysis: The number of nucleated cells in each sample was estimated by amplification of reference gene primers within the assay. To quantify the absolute abundance of each unique TCRbeta CDR3 rearrangement, sequence reads were collapsed and filtered. Productive Simpson clonality was computed per sample as the square root of Simpson's diversity index over productive rearrangements. TCRdb stores this immuneACCESS table with in-frame sequences only. Part of the clones is absent; in the studies checked, under half of the shortfall reflects unresolved V genes, and no reason is known for the rest. The V and J calls and the clone size are those of that table, but D and trimming were determined from the DNA. The sample table shows over 55,000 clones, and approximately 82% are seen once. Together, the top ten hold roughly 5.4% of the sample.

The material sequenced was peripheral blood. The clonotype comes from a man aged 50-59 years with active COVID-19.

This receptor carries the CDR3 CASSLGTGFDNSPLHF. In nucleotide form, the sequence is TGTGCCAGCAGCCTCGGGACAGGGTTTGATAATTCACCCCTCCACTTT. The sequence is built from TRBV7-6 and TRBJ1-6; 9 central nucleotides agree with TRBD1. Measured from the cysteine to the phenylalanine, the CDR3 is 16 residues long. Only the CDR3 region is kept as DNA, spanning 48 bases read in frame from base 1. V trim: 5 bases; J trim: 5 bases; unmatched bases: 7. As encoded in the germline V gene, CDR1 is SGHVS while CDR2 is FNYEAQ. When the CDR3 is completed using the reference TRBV7-6 and TRBJ1-6 genes on either side, the full variable domain is GAGVSQSPRYKVTKRGQDVALRCDPISGHVSLYWYRQALGQGPEFLTYFNYEAQQDKSGLPNDRFSAERPEGSISTLTIQRTEQRDSAMYRCASSLGTGFDNSPLHFGNGTRLTVT.